This T cell receptor (beta chain) was profiled in a study of blood T cell repertoires in COVID-19. About the study: PBMCs, B-cell-depleted T cells, or T cells provided the cDNA or gDNA that made up the material.

Germline V gene data show CDR1 as MNHEY and CDR2 as SVGAGI. Trimming took off 7 bases at V and 3 bases at J, with 7 bases between the two ends. This CDR3 has 13 residues. Followed over time, Seattle patients had been enrolled while infection was active. Clones were read by immunoSEQ multiplex PCR, and TCRdb kept only the in-frame ones, dropping some. The sample contains approximately 34,000 clones, approximately 81% of which appear only once. What was sequenced was peripheral blood. This receptor was identified in a man in his 70s with COVID-19, enrolled during active disease. The chain recombines TRBV6-5 with TRBJ1-6; D not certain. CDR3 in amino acids: CASTQDYNSPLHF. CDR3 nucleotides: TGTGCCAGCACCCAGGACTATAATTCACCCCTCCACTTT.